The sequence of this T cell receptor (beta chain) was determined in a study of T cells in Graves' hyperthyroidism and ophthalmopathy. Looking at the study overall: Staff took peripheral blood when the initial diagnosis was made, before any treatment began. Study conclusions and caveats: Clonotypes that were expanded in thyroid above 0.001 mostly appeared in blood too.

CDR1 is DFQATT and CDR2 is SNEGSKA in the germline V gene (reference sequence). The CDR3 has 16 residues. V was cut by 0 bases and J by 3 bases, with 15 bases left in between. Researchers took RNA transcripts and amplified the TCR beta CDR3 regions from them. First-round RT-PCR of the TCR CDR3 relied on the HTBI primer set. One entry per CDR3 protein results from TCRdb running MiXCR on the multiplex PCR reads. The sample has 600,000 or so distinct CDR3 sequences, approximately 14% seen once. This clonotype was detected many times. Its antigen remains unknown. Clinical Activity Scores of at least 3, NOSPECS grades of at least 4 and durations under 3 months characterized ophthalmopathy patients. Diagnosing involved the use of clinical symptoms, serum thyroxine and TRAb, thyroid ultrasound and orbital computed tomography.

The chain recombines TRBV20-1 with TRBJ2-1; D perhaps matches TRBD2 (6 bases). Sample: blood. This sequence was found in a woman between 45 and 65 years old with Graves' ophthalmopathy. In DNA form, the CDR3 reads TGCAGTGCTAGAGATCCTGCGGGGCGCAACTACAATGAGCAGTTCTTC. This encodes CSARDPAGRNYNEQFF.